The text below deals with one TCR beta chain. The data originate from a study of T cell changes during pregnancy in multiple sclerosis. The repertoire was sequenced with immunoSEQ multiplex PCR; TCRdb's copy has only in-frame clones and lacks some. The table includes over 45,000 clones, roughly 92% detected once. The CDR3 loop spans 15 amino acids. Germline lookup yields CDR1 MNHEY and CDR2 SVGAGI. V lost 8 bases and J lost 6; bases outside the gene matches: 5. The receptor's source is a female donor with multiple sclerosis, enrolled in a pregnancy study. The genes are TRBV6-5 and TRBJ2-2; 14 positions match TRBD2. The sample in question was peripheral blood, obtained in the third trimester of pregnancy. The CDR3 sequence is CASEPGLAGAGELFF. The CDR3 nucleotides are TGTGCCAGCGAACCGGGACTAGCGGGAGCCGGGGAGCTGTTTTTT.